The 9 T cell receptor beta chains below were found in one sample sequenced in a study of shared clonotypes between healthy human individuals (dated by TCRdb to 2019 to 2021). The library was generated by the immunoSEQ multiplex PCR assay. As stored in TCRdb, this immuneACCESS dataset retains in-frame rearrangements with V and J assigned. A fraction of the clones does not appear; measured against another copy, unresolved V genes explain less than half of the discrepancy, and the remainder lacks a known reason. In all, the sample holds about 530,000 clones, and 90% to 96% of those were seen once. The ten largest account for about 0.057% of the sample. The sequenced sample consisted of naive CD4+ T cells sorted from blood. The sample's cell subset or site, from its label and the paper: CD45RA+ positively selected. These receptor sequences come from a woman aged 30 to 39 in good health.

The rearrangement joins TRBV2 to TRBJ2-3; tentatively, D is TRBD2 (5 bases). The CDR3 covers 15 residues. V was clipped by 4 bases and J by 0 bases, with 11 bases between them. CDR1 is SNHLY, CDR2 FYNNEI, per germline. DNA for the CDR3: TGTGCCAGCAGTGGGACTGGAGCTAGCACAGATACGCAGTATTTT. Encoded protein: CASSGTGASTDTQYF.

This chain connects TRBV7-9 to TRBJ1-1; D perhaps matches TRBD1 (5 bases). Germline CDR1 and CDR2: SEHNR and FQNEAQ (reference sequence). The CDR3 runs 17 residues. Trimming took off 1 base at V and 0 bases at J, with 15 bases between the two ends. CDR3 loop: CASSLGQGYLMNTEAFF. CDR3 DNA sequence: TGTGCCAGCAGCTTAGGTCAGGGCTACCTCATGAACACTGAAGCTTTCTTT.

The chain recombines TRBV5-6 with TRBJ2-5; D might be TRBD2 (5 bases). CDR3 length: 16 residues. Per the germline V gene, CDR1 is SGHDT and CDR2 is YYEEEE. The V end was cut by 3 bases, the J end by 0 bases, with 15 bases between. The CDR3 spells CASSWADEGDQETQYF. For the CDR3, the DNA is TGTGCCAGCAGCTGGGCCGATGAGGGTGACCAAGAGACCCAGTACTTC.

CDR3 sequence reads: CASGTGGAKSSGNTIYF. In nucleotides, the CDR3 is TGTGCCAGTGGTACTGGGGGGGCCAAAAGCTCTGGAAACACCATATATTTT. The V and J genes are TRBV19 and TRBJ1-3; possible D gene TRBD1, 6 bases. Per germline, CDR1 LNHDA and CDR2 SQIVND (reference sequence). The CDR3 covers 17 residues. V gave up 8 bases and J gave up 0 bases, with 20 bases separating them. The variable domain in full, with the rest retrieved from reference TRBV19 and TRBJ1-3, is DGGITQSPKYLFRKEGQNVTLSCEQNLNHDAMYWYRQDPGQGLRLIYYSQIVNDFQKGDIAEGYSVSREKKESFPLTVTSAQKNPTAFYLCASGTGGAKSSGNTIYFGEGSWLTVV.

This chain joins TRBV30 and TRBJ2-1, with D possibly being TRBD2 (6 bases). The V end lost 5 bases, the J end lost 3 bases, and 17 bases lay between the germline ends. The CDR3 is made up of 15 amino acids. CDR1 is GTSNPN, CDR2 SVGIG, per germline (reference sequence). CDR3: CAWGRGVADYNEQFF. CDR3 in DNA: TGTGCCTGGGGTCGCGGGGTAGCGGACTACAATGAGCAGTTCTTC.

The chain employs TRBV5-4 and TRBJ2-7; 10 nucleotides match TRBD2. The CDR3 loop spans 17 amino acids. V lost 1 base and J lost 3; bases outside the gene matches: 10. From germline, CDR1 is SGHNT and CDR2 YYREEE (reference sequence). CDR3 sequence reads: CASSLRSLAGVLYEQYF. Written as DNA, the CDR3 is TGTGCCAGCAGCTTGAGATCCCTAGCGGGAGTTCTCTACGAGCAGTACTTC. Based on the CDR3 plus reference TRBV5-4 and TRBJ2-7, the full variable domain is ETGVTQSPTHLIKTRGQQVTLRCSSQSGHNTVSWYQQALGQGPQFIFQYYREEENGRGNFPPRFSGLQFPNYSSELNVNALELDDSALYLCASSLRSLAGVLYEQYFGPGTRLTVT.

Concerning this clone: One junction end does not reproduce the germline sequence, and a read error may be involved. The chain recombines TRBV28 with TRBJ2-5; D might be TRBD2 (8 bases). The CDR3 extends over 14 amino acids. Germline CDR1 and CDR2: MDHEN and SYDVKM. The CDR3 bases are TGTGCCAGCAGTAGCGCACAGGGGAGGCTAGCGGGTAACTTC. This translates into CASSSAQGRLAGNF.

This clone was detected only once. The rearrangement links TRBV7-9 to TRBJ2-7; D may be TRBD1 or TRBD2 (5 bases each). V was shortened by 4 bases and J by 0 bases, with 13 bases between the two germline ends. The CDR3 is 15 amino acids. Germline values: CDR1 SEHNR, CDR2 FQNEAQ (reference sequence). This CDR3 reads CASSSPLGDSYEQYF. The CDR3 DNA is TGTGCCAGCAGCTCACCTTTGGGGGACTCCTACGAGCAGTACTTC.

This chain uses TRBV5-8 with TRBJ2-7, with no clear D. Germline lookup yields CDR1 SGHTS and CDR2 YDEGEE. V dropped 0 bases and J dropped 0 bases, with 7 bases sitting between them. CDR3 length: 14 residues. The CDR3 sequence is CASSLVGSSYEQYF. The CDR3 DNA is TGTGCCAGCAGCTTGGTAGGCAGCTCCTACGAGCAGTACTTC.